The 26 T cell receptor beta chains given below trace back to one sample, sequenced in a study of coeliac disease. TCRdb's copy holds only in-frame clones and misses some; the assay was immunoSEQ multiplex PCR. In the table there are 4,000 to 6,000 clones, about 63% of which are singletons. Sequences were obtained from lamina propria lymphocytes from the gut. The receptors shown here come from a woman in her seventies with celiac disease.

The CDR3, as DNA: TGTGCCAGCAGCTTAGATCTGGAGAGAGGGAACACCATATATTTT. Protein product: CASSLDLERGNTIYF. V and J are TRBV11-2 and TRBJ1-3; D is undetermined. Trimming removed 0 bases from V and 7 bases from J, with 13 bases in between. This CDR3 spans 15 amino acids. Germline V lookup: CDR1 SGHAT, CDR2 FQNNGV.

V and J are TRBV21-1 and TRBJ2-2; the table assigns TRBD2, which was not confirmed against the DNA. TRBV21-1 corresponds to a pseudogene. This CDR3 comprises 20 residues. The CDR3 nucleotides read TGTGCCAGCACCGAGTCCTACGGGACTAGCGGGCTACAAGGAACCGGGGAGCTGTTTTTT. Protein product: CASTESYGTSGLQGTGELFF.

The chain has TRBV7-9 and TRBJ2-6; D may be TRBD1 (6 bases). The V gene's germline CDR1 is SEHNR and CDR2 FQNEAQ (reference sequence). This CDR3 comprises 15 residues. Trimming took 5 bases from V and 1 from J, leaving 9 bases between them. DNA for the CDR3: TGTGCCAGCAGCCCAGGGGAGTCTGGGGCCAACGTCCTGACTTTC. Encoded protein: CASSPGESGANVLTF. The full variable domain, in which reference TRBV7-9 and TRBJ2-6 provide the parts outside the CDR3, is DTGVSQNPRHKITKRGQNVTFRCDPISEHNRLYWYRQTLGQGPEFLTYFQNEAQLEKSRLLSDRFSAERPKGSFSTLEIQRTEQGDSAMYLCASSPGESGANVLTFGAGSRLTVL.

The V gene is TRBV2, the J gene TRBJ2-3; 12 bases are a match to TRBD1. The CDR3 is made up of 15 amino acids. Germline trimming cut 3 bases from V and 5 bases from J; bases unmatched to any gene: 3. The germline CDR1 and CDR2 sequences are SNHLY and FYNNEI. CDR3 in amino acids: CASSERDRGLDTQYF. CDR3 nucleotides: TGTGCCAGCAGTGAGAGGGACAGGGGGCTAGATACGCAGTATTTT.

The CDR3 loop is CASTSTRWDEQFF. In nucleotides, the CDR3 is TGTGCCAGCACCTCGACTAGATGGGATGAGCAGTTCTTC. The chain uses TRBV7-9 and TRBJ2-1; D possibly corresponds to TRBD2 (6 bases). The V end was cut by 7 bases, the J end by 8 bases, with 15 bases between. The germline gives CDR1 SEHNR, CDR2 FQNEAQ (reference sequence). The CDR3 is made up of 13 amino acids. Based on the CDR3 plus reference TRBV7-9 and TRBJ2-1, the full variable domain is DTGVSQNPRHKITKRGQNVTFRCDPISEHNRLYWYRQTLGQGPEFLTYFQNEAQLEKSRLLSDRFSAERPKGSFSTLEIQRTEQGDSAMYLCASTSTRWDEQFFGPGTRLTVL.

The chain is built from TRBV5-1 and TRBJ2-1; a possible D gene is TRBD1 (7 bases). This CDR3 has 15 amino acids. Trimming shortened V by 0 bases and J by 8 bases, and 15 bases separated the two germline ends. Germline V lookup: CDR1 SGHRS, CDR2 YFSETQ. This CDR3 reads CASSLGQGGHYEQFF. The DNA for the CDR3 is TGCGCCAGCAGCTTGGGCCAGGGGGGCCACTATGAGCAGTTCTTC.

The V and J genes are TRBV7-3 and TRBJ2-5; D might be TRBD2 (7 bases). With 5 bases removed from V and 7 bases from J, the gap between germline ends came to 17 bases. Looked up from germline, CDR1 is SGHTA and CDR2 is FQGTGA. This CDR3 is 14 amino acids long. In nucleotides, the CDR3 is TGTGCCAGCAGCCCTACCGGGGGGCCTGGGACCCAGTACTTC. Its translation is CASSPTGGPGTQYF.

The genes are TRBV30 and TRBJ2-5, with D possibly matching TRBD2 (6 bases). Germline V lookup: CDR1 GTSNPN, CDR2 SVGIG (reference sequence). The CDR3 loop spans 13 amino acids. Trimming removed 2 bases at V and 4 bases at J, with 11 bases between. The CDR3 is CAWSPTRRETQYF. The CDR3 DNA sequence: TGTGCCTGGAGTCCGACTAGGCGAGAGACCCAGTACTTC.

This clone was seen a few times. In DNA, the CDR3 is TGCGCCAGCAACGACCCGGCCGGAGGAGTAGATGGCTACACCTTC. The encoded protein is CASNDPAGGVDGYTF. The gene calls are TRBV4-1 and TRBJ1-2; D is unclear. From germline, CDR1 is MGHRA and CDR2 YSYEKL. With 7 bases removed from V and 6 bases from J, the gap between germline ends came to 21 bases. CDR3 length: 15 amino acids.

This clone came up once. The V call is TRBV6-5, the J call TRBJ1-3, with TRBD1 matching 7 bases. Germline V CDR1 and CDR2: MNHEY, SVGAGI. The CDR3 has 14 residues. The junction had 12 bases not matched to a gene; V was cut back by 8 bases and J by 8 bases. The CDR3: CASHDAARGDTIYF. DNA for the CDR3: TGTGCCAGCCACGACGCGGCCAGGGGGGACACCATATATTTT.

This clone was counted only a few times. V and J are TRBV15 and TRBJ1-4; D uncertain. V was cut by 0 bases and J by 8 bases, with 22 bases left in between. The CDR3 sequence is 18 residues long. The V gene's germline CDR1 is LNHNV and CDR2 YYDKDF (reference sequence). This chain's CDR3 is CATSREDGRRGPEEKLFF. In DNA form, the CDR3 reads TGTGCCACCAGCAGAGAGGACGGAAGGAGAGGGCCCGAGGAAAAACTGTTTTTT.

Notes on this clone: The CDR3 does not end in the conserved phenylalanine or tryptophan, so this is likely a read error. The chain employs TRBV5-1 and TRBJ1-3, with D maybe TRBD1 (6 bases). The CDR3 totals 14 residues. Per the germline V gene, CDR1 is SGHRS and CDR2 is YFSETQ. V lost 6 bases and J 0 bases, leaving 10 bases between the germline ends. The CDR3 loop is CASNEGGSGNTIYS. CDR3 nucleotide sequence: TGCGCCAGCAACGAAGGGGGCTCTGGAAACACCATATATTCT.

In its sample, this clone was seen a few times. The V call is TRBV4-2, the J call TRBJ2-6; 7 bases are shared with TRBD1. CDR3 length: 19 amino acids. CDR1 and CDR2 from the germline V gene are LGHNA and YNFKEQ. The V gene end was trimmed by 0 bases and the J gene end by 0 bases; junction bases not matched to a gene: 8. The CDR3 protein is CASSQEMRDSLSGANVLTF. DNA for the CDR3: TGTGCCAGCAGCCAAGAGATGAGGGACAGTCTCTCTGGGGCCAACGTCCTGACTTTC.

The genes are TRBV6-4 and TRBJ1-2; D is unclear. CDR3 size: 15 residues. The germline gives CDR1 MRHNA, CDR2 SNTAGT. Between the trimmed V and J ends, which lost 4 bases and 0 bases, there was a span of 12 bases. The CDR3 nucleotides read TGTGCCAGCAGTGTCTCGGGCCATTCTAACTATGGCTACACCTTC. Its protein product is CASSVSGHSNYGYTF.

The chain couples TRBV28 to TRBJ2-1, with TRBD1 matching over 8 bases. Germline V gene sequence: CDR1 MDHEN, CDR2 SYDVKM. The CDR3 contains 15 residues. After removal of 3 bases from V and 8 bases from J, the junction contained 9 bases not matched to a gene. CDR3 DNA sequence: TGTGCCAGCAGTTTTAGGAGACAGGGGTACGATGAGCAGTTCTTC. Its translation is CASSFRRQGYDEQFF.

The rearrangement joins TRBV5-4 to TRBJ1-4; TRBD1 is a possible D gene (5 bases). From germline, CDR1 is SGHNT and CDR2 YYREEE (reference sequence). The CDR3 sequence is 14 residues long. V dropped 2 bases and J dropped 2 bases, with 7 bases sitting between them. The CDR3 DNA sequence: TGTGCCAGCAGCTTTGGGGCGACTAATGAAAAACTGTTTTTT. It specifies CASSFGATNEKLFF.

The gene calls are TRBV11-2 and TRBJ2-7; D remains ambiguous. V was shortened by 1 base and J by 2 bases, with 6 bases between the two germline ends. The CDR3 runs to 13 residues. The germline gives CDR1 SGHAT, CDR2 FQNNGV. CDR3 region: CASSLGATYEQYF. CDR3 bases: TGTGCCAGCAGCTTAGGAGCGACCTACGAGCAGTACTTC.

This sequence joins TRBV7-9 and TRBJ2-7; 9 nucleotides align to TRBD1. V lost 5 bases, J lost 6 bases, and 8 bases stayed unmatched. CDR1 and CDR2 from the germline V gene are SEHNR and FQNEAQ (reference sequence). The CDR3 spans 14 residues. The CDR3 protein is CASSGRDRVPEQYF. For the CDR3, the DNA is TGTGCCAGCAGCGGCCGGGACAGGGTTCCCGAGCAGTACTTC.

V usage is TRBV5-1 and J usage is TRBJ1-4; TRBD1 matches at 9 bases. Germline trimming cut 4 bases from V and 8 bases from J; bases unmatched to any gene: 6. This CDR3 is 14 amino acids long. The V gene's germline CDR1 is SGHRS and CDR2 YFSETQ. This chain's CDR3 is CASSRTGVGEKLFF. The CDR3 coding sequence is TGCGCCAGCAGCCGGACAGGGGTGGGGGAAAAACTGTTTTTT.

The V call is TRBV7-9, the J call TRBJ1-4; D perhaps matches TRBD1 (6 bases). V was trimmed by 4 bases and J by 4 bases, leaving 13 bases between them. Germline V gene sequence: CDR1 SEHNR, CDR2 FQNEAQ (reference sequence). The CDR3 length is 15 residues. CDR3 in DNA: TGTGCCAGCAGCTCCTTACAGGGATTTAATGAAAAACTGTTTTTT. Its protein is CASSSLQGFNEKLFF.

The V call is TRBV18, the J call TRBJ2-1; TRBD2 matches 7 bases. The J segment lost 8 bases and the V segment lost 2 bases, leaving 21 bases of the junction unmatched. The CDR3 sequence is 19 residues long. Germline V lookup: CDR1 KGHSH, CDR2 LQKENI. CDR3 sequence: CASSPVRQRGQKGQDEQFF. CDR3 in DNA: TGTGCCAGCTCACCAGTGAGGCAGCGGGGCCAGAAGGGGCAGGATGAGCAGTTCTTC.

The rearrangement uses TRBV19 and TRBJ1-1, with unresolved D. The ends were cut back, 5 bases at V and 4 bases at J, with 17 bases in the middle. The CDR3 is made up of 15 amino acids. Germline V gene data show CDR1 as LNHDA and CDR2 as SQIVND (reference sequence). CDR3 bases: TGTGCCAGTAGTGAGGCTGATACCCGACTCACTGAAGCTTTCTTT. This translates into CASSEADTRLTEAFF.

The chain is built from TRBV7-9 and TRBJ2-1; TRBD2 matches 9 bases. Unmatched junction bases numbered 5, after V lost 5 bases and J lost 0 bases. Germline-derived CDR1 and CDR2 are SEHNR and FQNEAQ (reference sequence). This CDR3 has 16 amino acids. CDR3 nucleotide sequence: TGTGCCAGCAGCGGATATAGCGGGGGCTCCTACAATGAGCAGTTCTTC. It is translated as CASSGYSGGSYNEQFF.

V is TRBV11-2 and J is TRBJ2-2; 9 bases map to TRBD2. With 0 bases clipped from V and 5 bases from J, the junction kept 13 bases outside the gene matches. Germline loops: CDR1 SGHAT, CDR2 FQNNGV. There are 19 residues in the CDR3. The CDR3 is CASSLEVGELAGVTGELFF. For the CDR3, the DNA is TGTGCCAGCAGCTTAGAAGTTGGAGAACTAGCGGGTGTAACCGGGGAGCTGTTTTTT.

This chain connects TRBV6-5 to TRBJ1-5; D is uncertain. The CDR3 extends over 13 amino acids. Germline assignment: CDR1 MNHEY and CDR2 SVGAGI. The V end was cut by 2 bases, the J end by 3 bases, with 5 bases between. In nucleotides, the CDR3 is TGTGCCAGCAGTTACGGAGTCAATCAGCCCCAGCATTTT. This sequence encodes CASSYGVNQPQHF.

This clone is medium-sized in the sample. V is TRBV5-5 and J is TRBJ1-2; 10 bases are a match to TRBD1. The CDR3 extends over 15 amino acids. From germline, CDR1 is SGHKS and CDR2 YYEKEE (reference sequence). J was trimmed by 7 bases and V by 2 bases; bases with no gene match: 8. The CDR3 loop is CASSFWDRGDSGYTF. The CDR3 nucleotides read TGTGCCAGCAGCTTCTGGGACAGGGGAGATAGTGGCTACACCTTC. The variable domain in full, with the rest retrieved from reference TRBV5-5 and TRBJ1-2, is DAGVTQSPTHLIKTRGQQVTLRCSPISGHKSVSWYQQVLGQGPQFIFQYYEKEERGRGNFPDRFSARQFPNYSSELNVNALLLGDSALYLCASSFWDRGDSGYTFGSGTRLTVV.